These 10 T cell receptor beta chains were sequenced from one sample in a study of cytomegalovirus exposure and HLA in healthy donors. TCRdb's table, derived via immunoSEQ multiplex PCR, lists solely in-frame clones and lacks some. The sample has around 54,000 clones; roughly nine tenths are singletons. Source material: PBMCs. These receptor sequences come from a woman between 18 and 30 years old in good health and CMV-seropositive.

The chain joins TRBV2 to TRBJ2-1; 8 bases are a match to TRBD2. Germline assignment: CDR1 SNHLY and CDR2 FYNNEI. V lost 9 bases to trimming and J lost 2 bases; unmatched junction nucleotides: 6. The length of the CDR3 is 14 residues. The CDR3 DNA reads TGTGCCAGTTTACTAGCGGATGCCTACAATGAGCAGTTCTTC. It translates to CASLLADAYNEQFF.

The gene calls are TRBV9 and TRBJ2-2; D possibly corresponds to TRBD2 (7 bases). V lost 0 bases, J lost 2 bases, and 11 bases lay in between. Germline values: CDR1 SGDLS, CDR2 YYNGEE. This CDR3 has 16 residues. In DNA, the CDR3 is TGTGCCAGCAGCGTAGGGGGGGGCCCCAACACCGGGGAGCTGTTTTTT. As protein: CASSVGGGPNTGELFF.

This chain links TRBV19 with TRBJ1-3; D might be TRBD1 (5 bases). CDR1 is LNHDA, CDR2 SQIVND, per germline (reference sequence). V was shortened by 5 bases and J by 4 bases, with 21 bases between the two germline ends. The CDR3 contains 17 residues. CDR3 in DNA: TGTGCCAGTAGTCCCTCATCCAGGGACTTGAGAGGAAACACCATATATTTT. Amino acid sequence: CASSPSSRDLRGNTIYF.

CDR3 coding DNA: TGCGCCAGCAGCTCCGGACTAGCGGGAACCTACGAGCAGTACTTC. As protein: CASSSGLAGTYEQYF. The genes are TRBV4-1 and TRBJ2-7, with 12 nucleotides matching TRBD2. Germline CDR1 MGHRA, CDR2 YSYEKL. The V gene end was trimmed by 5 bases and the J gene end by 2 bases; junction bases not matched to a gene: 4. CDR3 size: 15 residues.

The V gene is TRBV9, the J gene TRBJ2-1; 7 bases fit TRBD2. V shed 0 bases and J 5 bases; nucleotides not matched to a gene: 11. CDR3 size: 17 residues. The germline V gene encodes CDR1 SGDLS and CDR2 YYNGEE. CDR3 sequence: CASSVGTGAGVNNEQFF. The CDR3 DNA follows: TGTGCCAGCAGCGTAGGCACTGGGGCGGGGGTAAACAATGAGCAGTTCTTC. The full variable domain, its missing parts supplied by reference TRBV9 and TRBJ2-1, is DSGVTQTPKHLITATGQRVTLRCSPRSGDLSVYWYQQSLDQGLQFLIQYYNGEERAKGNILERFSAQQFPDLHSELNLSSLELGDSALYFCASSVGTGAGVNNEQFFGPGTRLTVL.

V usage is TRBV18 and J usage is TRBJ2-2, with D maybe TRBD2 (6 bases). Trimming shortened V by 6 bases and J by 1 base, and 15 bases separated the two germline ends. Per the germline V gene, CDR1 is KGHSH and CDR2 is LQKENI. The length of the CDR3 is 16 residues. CDR3 sequence (DNA): TGTGCCAGCTCCCAAGTGGCGCGGGGGAACACCGGGGAGCTGTTTTTT. It yields the protein CASSQVARGNTGELFF.

This clone appeared a single time. The chain is built from TRBV27 and TRBJ1-2, with 7 bases fitting TRBD1. Trimming took 7 bases from V and 4 from J; bases not matched to a gene: 6. The germline CDR1 and CDR2 sequences are MNHEY and SMNVEV (reference sequence). CDR3 length: 13 amino acids. The CDR3 sequence: CASKTGVSYGYTF. The CDR3 DNA reads as TGTGCCAGCAAAACAGGGGTTAGCTATGGCTACACCTTC.

J is TRBJ1-2 and V is TRBV28; D perhaps matches TRBD1 (6 bases). CDR1 is MDHEN and CDR2 is SYDVKM in the germline V gene. V was trimmed by 5 bases and J by 4 bases, leaving 17 bases between them. This CDR3 has 15 residues. In nucleotides, the CDR3 is TGTGCCAGCAGTACCGGACAGAACCTACTCTATGGCTACACCTTC. Protein: CASSTGQNLLYGYTF.

The V and J genes are TRBV4-2 and TRBJ1-6, with 9 bases that match TRBD1. CDR3 length: 16 amino acids. V trimming: 1 base; J trimming: 7 bases; junction bases outside the gene matches: 5. Germline CDR1 and CDR2: LGHNA and YNFKEQ. The CDR3 sequence is CASSQGQGQGNSPLHF. CDR3 in DNA: TGTGCCAGCAGCCAAGGCCAGGGACAGGGAAATTCACCCCTCCACTTT.

This chain joins TRBV4-3 and TRBJ1-2; D perhaps matches TRBD1 (6 bases). The V end lost 3 bases, the J end lost 1 base, and 9 bases lay between the germline ends. CDR1 and CDR2 (germline): LGHNA, YSLEER. This CDR3 comprises 14 residues. CDR3 DNA sequence: TGCGCCAGCAGCCACGAGGACAGTAACTATGGCTACACCTTC. Translating it yields CASSHEDSNYGYTF.